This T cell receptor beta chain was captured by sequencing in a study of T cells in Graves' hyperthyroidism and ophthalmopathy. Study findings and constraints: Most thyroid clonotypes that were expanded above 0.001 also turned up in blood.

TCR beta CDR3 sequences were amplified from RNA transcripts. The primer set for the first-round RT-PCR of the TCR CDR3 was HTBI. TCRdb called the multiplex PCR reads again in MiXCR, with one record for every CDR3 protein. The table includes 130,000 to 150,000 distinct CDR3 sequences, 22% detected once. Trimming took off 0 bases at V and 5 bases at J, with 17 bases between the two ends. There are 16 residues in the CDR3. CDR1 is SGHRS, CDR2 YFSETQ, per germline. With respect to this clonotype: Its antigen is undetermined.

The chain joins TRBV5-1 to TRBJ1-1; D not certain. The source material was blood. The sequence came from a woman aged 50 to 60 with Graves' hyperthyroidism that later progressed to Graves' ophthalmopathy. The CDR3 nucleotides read TGCGCCAGCAGCTTGGACCTAGGAGGGATCGGGACTGAAGCTTTCTTT. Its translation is CASSLDLGGIGTEAFF.